The following is a T cell receptor beta chain sequence with its context. Its antigen is as yet unknown. One end of the junction varies from germline; a read error may be responsible. The sample is drawn from a study of T-cell reconstitution after alpha-beta-depleted transplantation in children. Study conclusions and caveats: For some patients, TCRbeta diversity was high at day 60 because of recipient T cells and thymic progenitors that survived. By about two months after transplant, alpha-beta T cells reportedly arose from several hundred graft clones that had expanded.

Preparing the TCRbeta library involved the use of unique molecular identifiers. TCRdb passed the PCR reads through MiXCR, listing each CDR3 protein once. In the table there are about 170,000 distinct CDR3 sequences, around 10% of which are singletons. The CDR3 loop spans 14 amino acids. Per germline, CDR1 SNHLY and CDR2 FYNNEI. The rearrangement joins TRBV2 to TRBJ2-3, with TRBD1 identical over 10 bases. This material consisted of PBMCs, taken before TCRalphabeta/CD19-depleted stem cell transplant. The sequence was collected from a boy between 2 and 10 years old with acute myeloid leukemia, due to receive a stem cell transplant. CDR3 protein: CASMGQGSSDTRYF. In DNA, the CDR3 is TGTGCCAGCATGGGACAGGGGAGTTCAGATACGCGGTATTTC.